A selection of T cell receptor beta chains follows, all from one sample in a study of blood T cell repertoires in COVID-19. TCRdb keeps only in-frame clones here, not all; method: immunoSEQ multiplex PCR. The data hold over 110,000 clones, with roughly 84% observed a single time. Sequenced material: PBMCs or T cells enriched from blood (not recorded which). The source is a man over 45 in a cohort exposed to, infected with or recovered from COVID-19 (not recorded which). The CDR3 runs from the conserved cysteine through the conserved F or W. A D gene is named only where the DNA matches it firmly. Clone sizes are given selectively: once, few, many, or a class where the clone is expanded.

cdr3_nt	cdr3_aa	clone_size	v_call	j_call	d_call
TGTGCCAGCAGCCCTGGACAGGGGGTCGGCCAGCCCCAGCATTTT	CASSPGQGVGQPQHF	.	TRBV9	TRBJ1-5	TRBD1
TGTGCCAGCAGCTCACAGGGCTACGAGCAGTACTTC	CASSSQGYEQYF	few	TRBV6-5	TRBJ2-7	.
TGTGCCAGCACCCTAGGGAGAGGGGGCGAGCAGTACTTC	CASTLGRGGEQYF	few	TRBV5-4	TRBJ2-7	.
TGTGCCAGCAGCTCTACAGGTCTGGGATTCAACGGGGAGCTGTTTTTT	CASSSTGLGFNGELFF	.	TRBV3-1/TRBV3-2	TRBJ2-2	.
TGCAGCGTTGTACAGGGTCGGACTGAAGCTTTCTTT	CSVVQGRTEAFF	.	TRBV29-1	TRBJ1-1	.
TGCGCCAGCAGCACAGGACTAGCGGGAAAGGGGAGCACCGGGGAGCTGTTTTTT	CASSTGLAGKGSTGELFF	.	TRBV10-1	TRBJ2-2	TRBD2
TGTGCCAGCTCACCACCACCGGGACTACCGACTCCCCAGTACTTC	CASSPPPGLPTPQYF	many	TRBV18	TRBJ2-5	TRBD2
TGTGCCAGTACCCAAGACAGGGCCCGCACTGAAGCTTTCTTT	CASTQDRARTEAFF	.	TRBV19	TRBJ1-1	TRBD1
TGTGCCATCAGGAATTCCGGGAGCTCCTACGAGCAGTACTTC	CAIRNSGSSYEQYF	.	TRBV10-3	TRBJ2-7	.
TGTGCCAGCAGTCGACAGGTGAACACTGAAGCTTTCTTT	CASSRQVNTEAFF	.	TRBV5-8	TRBJ1-1	.
TGTGCCAGCAGTTACGGGCAGGGGAGTGATAATTCACCCCTCCACTTT	CASSYGQGSDNSPLHF	.	TRBV6-6	TRBJ1-6	.
TGTGCCAGCAGTTTGGAGGGAAGCGGCTACACCTTC	CASSLEGSGYTF	.	TRBV6-2/TRBV6-3	TRBJ1-2	.
TGTGCCAGCAGTCTAAGCTCCTACGAGCAGTACTTC	CASSLSSYEQYF	many	TRBV7-2	TRBJ2-7	.
TGTGCCAGCAGCTTAACAGTCTACGAGCAGTACTTC	CASSLTVYEQYF	.	TRBV7-9	TRBJ2-7	.
TGTGCCAGCAGTGAATCGAGGGCCTACGAGCAGTACTTC	CASSESRAYEQYF	once	TRBV6-1	TRBJ2-7	.
TGTGCCAGCAGCCCCACAGGGGACGAGCAGTACTTC	CASSPTGDEQYF	.	TRBV28	TRBJ2-7	TRBD1
TGTGCCAGCAGTTACTTCGGGGACAGGGTGCAGTTCTTC	CASSYFGDRVQFF	once	TRBV6-2/TRBV6-3	TRBJ2-1	TRBD1
TGTGCCAGCAGCGTGACAGGGGGAAGCAAAAACATTCAGTACTTC	CASSVTGGSKNIQYF	.	TRBV9	TRBJ2-4	TRBD1
TGTGCCACCGCCGGCAGCGGGGGCACAGATACGCAGTATTTT	CATAGSGGTDTQYF	.	TRBV24-1	TRBJ2-3	TRBD2
TGTGCCAGCAGTCCGGGTCTAGCTAACTATGGCTACACCTTC	CASSPGLANYGYTF	.	TRBV27	TRBJ1-2	.
TGTGCCAGCAGTTTAGCACCTGAGGGCTACACCTTC	CASSLAPEGYTF	.	TRBV28	TRBJ1-2	.
TGTGCCAGCAGTGAACGTAGCGGGAGCACAGATACGCAGTATTTT	CASSERSGSTDTQYF	.	TRBV2	TRBJ2-3	TRBD2
TGTGCCAGCAGCTTAGCGGAGGGGGCCACCTATAATTCACCCCTCCACTTT	CASSLAEGATYNSPLHF	.	TRBV7-8	TRBJ1-6	TRBD1
TGTGCCAGCAGCCAGAGGGACACCCTCGAAACGCAGTATTTT	CASSQRDTLETQYF	.	TRBV14	TRBJ2-3	.
TGTGCCATCAGTCGGACAGCCGCAACTAATGAAAAACTGTTTTTT	CAISRTAATNEKLFF	.	TRBV10-3	TRBJ1-4	.
TGTGCCAGTAGTTTCCGCTCTGGGGCCAACGTCCTGACTTTC	CASSFRSGANVLTF	.	TRBV19	TRBJ2-6	.
TGTGCCAGCAGCCGGACAGGGAGTAATGAAAAACTGTTTTTT	CASSRTGSNEKLFF	.	TRBV5-6	TRBJ1-4	TRBD1
TGCGCCAGCAGCCAAGACTCCGGGGGGGGCACAGATACGCAGTATTTT	CASSQDSGGGTDTQYF	.	TRBV4-1	TRBJ2-3	TRBD2
TGTGCCAGCAGCTTGGACAGCTCAGGCCCCCAGCATTTT	CASSLDSSGPQHF	.	TRBV5-4	TRBJ1-5	.
TGTGCCAGCAGCTGGGGACAGGTGAACTCTGGAAACACCATATATTTT	CASSWGQVNSGNTIYF	.	TRBV7-2	TRBJ1-3	TRBD1
TGTGCCAGCAGCTGGGCAGGGGGATCTGCCGAGCAGTACTTC	CASSWAGGSAEQYF	.	TRBV11-1	TRBJ2-7	TRBD1
TGTGCCAGCAGCGTAGGCCGGACTAGCGGCTACAATGAGCAGTTCTTC	CASSVGRTSGYNEQFF	.	TRBV9	TRBJ2-1	TRBD2
TGCGCCAGCAGCTTCGGGACAGGGGTAACCGAAGCTTTCTTT	CASSFGTGVTEAFF	.	TRBV5-1	TRBJ1-1	TRBD1
TGTGCCAGCAGTGAAGGAGGGCGGAACACTGAAGCTTTCTTT	CASSEGGRNTEAFF	.	TRBV25-1	TRBJ1-1	.
TGCGCCAGCAGCTCCCTTCCCCTCACAGGGGTCGGCACTGAAGCTTTCTTT	CASSSLPLTGVGTEAFF	.	TRBV5-1	TRBJ1-1	TRBD1
TGTGCCAGCAGCTGGGGGGGGTCCCAGGATACGCAGTATTTT	CASSWGGSQDTQYF	.	TRBV11-2	TRBJ2-3	TRBD2
TGTGCCAGCAGCTTCACCGGGAATGAGCAGTTCTTC	CASSFTGNEQFF	once	TRBV7-2	TRBJ2-1	.
TGTGCCAGCAGTTTTCTTGCGGGAACCGTCAATGAGCAGTTCTTC	CASSFLAGTVNEQFF	.	TRBV27	TRBJ2-1	.
TGTGCCTGGAGTGCCGGACAGGGGTTCAACGAGCAGTACTTC	CAWSAGQGFNEQYF	.	TRBV30	TRBJ2-7	TRBD1
TGTGCCAGCAGCTTCGGTCCCAGGGGGAACAATCAGCCCCAGCATTTT	CASSFGPRGNNQPQHF	.	TRBV5-5	TRBJ1-5	TRBD1
TGTGCCAGCAGTTTGTCGACTTCGAGCACAGATACGCAGTATTTT	CASSLSTSSTDTQYF	.	TRBV28	TRBJ2-3	.
TGTGCCAGCAGTGAAGCGGGGGCAGGGGGCACCTACGAGCAGTACTTC	CASSEAGAGGTYEQYF	.	TRBV6-1	TRBJ2-7	TRBD1
TGTGCCAGTAGCCCCCAGCGTACCTACGAGCAGTACTTC	CASSPQRTYEQYF	.	TRBV19	TRBJ2-7	.
TGTGCCAGCAGCTTAGAACCCCAGGCAGCCTATGGCTACACCTTC	CASSLEPQAAYGYTF	.	TRBV7-2	TRBJ1-2	.
TGTGCCAGTAGGGCAGGTTTAGGCGCGGGTAATGCAGAAGCCACTGAAGCTTTCTTT	CASRAGLGAGNAEATEAFF	.	TRBV9	TRBJ1-1	.
TGTGCCAGCAGTGCTCGGACAGGGGGTTCACCCCTCCACTTT	CASSARTGGSPLHF	.	TRBV9	TRBJ1-6	TRBD1
TGTGCCACCAGCAGAGATCTACTAGGGACTCTCTCCTACGAGCAGTACTTC	CATSRDLLGTLSYEQYF	once	TRBV15	TRBJ2-7	.